The 5 T cell receptor beta chains presented below share a single source sample, sequenced in a study of STAT5B mutations in CD4+ large granular lymphocyte leukemia. Measured with immunoSEQ multiplex PCR; TCRdb has only the in-frame clones, and not every one. The table has more than 30,000 clones, roughly 71% seen once. The specimen was CD4+ T cells from blood buffy coats. The receptors stem from a human donor in good health.

The chain combines TRBV9 with TRBJ2-1; D not resolved. The CDR3 spans 14 residues. Germline CDR1 and CDR2: SGDLS and YYNGEE. Between the trimmed V and J ends, which lost 4 bases and 6 bases, there was a span of 14 bases. The CDR3 DNA reads TGTGCCAGCAGCCCCCGCCAGGCGATCAATGAGCAGTTCTTC. Its translation: CASSPRQAINEQFF.

The chain joins TRBV5-5 to TRBJ2-1, with D possibly being TRBD2 (6 bases). Germline assignment: CDR1 SGHKS and CDR2 YYEKEE (reference sequence). The germline V and J ends were trimmed by 1 base and 5 bases, with 13 bases remaining between them. CDR3 length: 15 amino acids. CDR3: CASSLQGAGNNEQFF. The CDR3 DNA is TGTGCCAGCAGCTTGCAAGGTGCGGGAAACAATGAGCAGTTCTTC. Full variable domain (missing parts from reference TRBV5-5 and TRBJ2-1): DAGVTQSPTHLIKTRGQQVTLRCSPISGHKSVSWYQQVLGQGPQFIFQYYEKEERGRGNFPDRFSARQFPNYSSELNVNALLLGDSALYLCASSLQGAGNNEQFFGPGTRLTVL.

This chain links TRBV4-3 with TRBJ2-7; D possibly matches TRBD1 or TRBD2 (6 bases each). Germline V gives CDR1 LGHNA, CDR2 YSLEER. CDR3 length: 14 amino acids. Trimming left V 0 bases short and J 2 bases short, with 8 bases between. CDR3 loop: CASSQEGGPYEQYF. DNA for the CDR3: TGCGCCAGCAGCCAAGAAGGGGGGCCCTACGAGCAGTACTTC.

The V gene is TRBV5-4, the J gene TRBJ1-6; D is perhaps TRBD1 (5 bases). Germline loops: CDR1 SGHNT, CDR2 YYREEE (reference sequence). V shed 4 bases and J shed 8 bases, with 22 bases lying between them. This CDR3 has 17 amino acids. The CDR3 DNA reads TGTGCCAGCAGCAAGCTTGGCGGGGGACTTCGGGATTCACCCCTCCACTTT. As protein: CASSKLGGGLRDSPLHF. Based on the CDR3 plus reference TRBV5-4 and TRBJ1-6, the full variable domain is ETGVTQSPTHLIKTRGQQVTLRCSSQSGHNTVSWYQQALGQGPQFIFQYYREEENGRGNFPPRFSGLQFPNYSSELNVNALELDDSALYLCASSKLGGGLRDSPLHFGNGTRLTVT.

The rearrangement joins TRBV2 to TRBJ1-2; TRBD1 matches at 10 bases. The trim removed 9 bases at V and 7 bases at J, leaving 2 bases unmatched. The CDR3 is 11 residues long. CDR1 SNHLY and CDR2 FYNNEI come from the germline V gene. The DNA of the CDR3 is TGTGCCAGAGGGACAGGGGCTGGCTACACCTTC. Residues: CARGTGAGYTF.